The rows below give T cell receptor beta chains drawn from one sample of a study of blood T cell repertoires in COVID-19. Sequencing used immunoSEQ multiplex PCR; TCRdb keeps in-frame clones, though not all of them. The sample includes roughly 200,000 clones, 84% of them seen just once. The sequencing input was peripheral blood. Receptor source: a middle-aged man with active or convalescent COVID-19. Each CDR3 is given with its conserved first and last residue. D genes are given only for firm matches. The size of a clone is reported for some rows only, either as once, few or many, or as a class for expanded clones.

clone_size: once; j_call: TRBJ1-6; v_call: TRBV2; d_call: TRBD1; cdr3_aa: CASTRGTGGASLHF; cdr3_nt: TGTGCCAGCACCAGAGGGACAGGGGGCGCATCCCTCCACTTT
clone_size: -; j_call: TRBJ2-5; v_call: TRBV7-2; d_call: TRBD2; cdr3_aa: CASSFPTSGRQETQYF; cdr3_nt: TGTGCCAGCAGCTTCCCCACTAGCGGGCGACAAGAGACCCAGTACTTC
clone_size: once; j_call: TRBJ1-2; v_call: TRBV30; d_call: -; cdr3_aa: CAWTTENYGYTF; cdr3_nt: TGTGCCTGGACGACAGAGAACTATGGCTACACCTTC
clone_size: medium-sized; j_call: TRBJ1-5; v_call: TRBV28; d_call: -; cdr3_aa: CASSPHGKNQPQHF; cdr3_nt: TGTGCCAGCAGTCCGCACGGGAAGAATCAGCCCCAGCATTTT
clone_size: -; j_call: TRBJ2-1; v_call: TRBV6-6; d_call: TRBD2; cdr3_aa: CASSHQTSGAHNEQFF; cdr3_nt: TGTGCCAGCAGTCACCAGACTAGCGGGGCTCACAATGAGCAGTTCTTC
clone_size: few; j_call: TRBJ2-7; v_call: TRBV20-1; d_call: -; cdr3_aa: CSASPLRDTYEQYF; cdr3_nt: TGCAGTGCTAGTCCTCTCAGGGACACCTACGAGCAGTACTTC
clone_size: -; j_call: TRBJ1-6; v_call: TRBV5-5; d_call: TRBD1; cdr3_aa: CASSWDRGNSPLHF; cdr3_nt: TGTGCCAGCAGCTGGGACAGGGGAAATTCACCCCTCCACTTT
clone_size: -; j_call: TRBJ1-1; v_call: TRBV6-4; d_call: TRBD1; cdr3_aa: CASRNTDRATEAFF; cdr3_nt: TGTGCCAGCAGGAACACGGACAGGGCCACTGAAGCTTTCTTT
clone_size: -; j_call: TRBJ1-2; v_call: TRBV6-1; d_call: -; cdr3_aa: CASSNAPTESRGYTF; cdr3_nt: TGTGCCAGCAGTAACGCTCCGACAGAATCAAGGGGCTACACCTTC
clone_size: -; j_call: TRBJ1-3; v_call: TRBV6-5; d_call: -; cdr3_aa: CASSYSIGKDTIYF; cdr3_nt: TGTGCCAGCAGTTACTCGATCGGGAAGGACACCATATATTTT
clone_size: -; j_call: TRBJ2-3; v_call: TRBV5-1; d_call: TRBD2; cdr3_aa: CASSLGLAGRSTDTQYF; cdr3_nt: TGCGCCAGCAGCTTGGGACTAGCGGGGAGAAGCACAGATACGCAGTATTTT
clone_size: -; j_call: TRBJ2-7; v_call: TRBV6-1; d_call: TRBD1; cdr3_aa: CASSEYGTGGSYEQYF; cdr3_nt: TGTGCCAGCAGTGAATACGGGACAGGCGGCTCCTACGAGCAGTACTTC
clone_size: -; j_call: TRBJ2-1; v_call: TRBV13; d_call: -; cdr3_aa: CASTTSGGWDEQFF; cdr3_nt: TGTGCCAGCACCACGTCGGGGGGCTGGGATGAGCAGTTCTTC
clone_size: -; j_call: TRBJ1-1; v_call: TRBV27; d_call: -; cdr3_aa: CASSLYRRQLNTEAFF; cdr3_nt: TGTGCCAGCAGTTTATATCGGCGACAGCTGAACACTGAAGCTTTCTTT
clone_size: -; j_call: TRBJ2-3; v_call: TRBV2; d_call: TRBD2; cdr3_aa: CASTLARRDTQYF; cdr3_nt: TGTGCCAGCACACTAGCGCGGCGAGATACGCAGTATTTT
clone_size: -; j_call: TRBJ2-3; v_call: TRBV6-5; d_call: TRBD1; cdr3_aa: CASSYLGQGADTQYF; cdr3_nt: TGTGCCAGCAGTTACTTGGGACAGGGTGCAGATACGCAGTATTTT
clone_size: -; j_call: TRBJ1-2; v_call: TRBV4-3; d_call: TRBD1; cdr3_aa: CASSQVGGGFKTGTSYGYTF; cdr3_nt: TGCGCCAGCAGCCAAGTTGGAGGGGGTTTTAAGACAGGGACTAGCTATGGCTACACCTTC
clone_size: -; j_call: TRBJ2-6; v_call: TRBV3-1/TRBV3-2; d_call: -; cdr3_aa: CASSQGSNSGANVLTF; cdr3_nt: TGTGCCAGCAGCCAGGGCAGTAACTCTGGGGCCAACGTCCTGACTTTC
clone_size: -; j_call: TRBJ2-6; v_call: TRBV18; d_call: -; cdr3_aa: CASSLDNSGANVLTF; cdr3_nt: TGTGCCAGCTCACTGGACAACTCTGGGGCCAACGTCCTGACTTTC
clone_size: few; j_call: TRBJ1-6; v_call: TRBV5-5; d_call: -; cdr3_aa: CASSLGTGANSPLHF; cdr3_nt: TGTGCCAGCAGCTTGGGCACAGGAGCGAATTCACCCCTCCACTTT
clone_size: -; j_call: TRBJ2-7; v_call: TRBV5-1; d_call: TRBD1; cdr3_aa: CASSQGGQVSYEQYF; cdr3_nt: TGCGCCAGCAGCCAGGGGGGACAGGTCTCCTACGAGCAGTACTTC
clone_size: few; j_call: TRBJ1-5; v_call: TRBV7-8; d_call: -; cdr3_aa: CASSPWGGDQHF; cdr3_nt: TGTGCCAGCAGCCCCTGGGGGGGGGACCAGCATTTT
clone_size: -; j_call: TRBJ2-3; v_call: TRBV12-2; d_call: -; cdr3_aa: CASRPQAGGSDTQYF; cdr3_nt: TGTGCAAGTCGCCCCCAAGCGGGGGGGTCAGATACGCAGTATTTT
clone_size: -; j_call: TRBJ1-5; v_call: TRBV3-1/TRBV3-2; d_call: -; cdr3_aa: CASSPHRPGSNQPQHF; cdr3_nt: TGTGCCAGCAGCCCCCACAGGCCCGGGAGCAATCAGCCCCAGCATTTT
clone_size: -; j_call: TRBJ1-2; v_call: TRBV2; d_call: TRBD1; cdr3_aa: CASSPGQGRDGYTF; cdr3_nt: TGTGCCAGCAGTCCGGGACAGGGGAGGGATGGCTACACCTTC
clone_size: -; j_call: TRBJ1-2; v_call: TRBV29-1; d_call: -; cdr3_aa: CSAAHRGGSNYGYTF; cdr3_nt: TGCAGCGCTGCCCACCGGGGGGGCTCAAACTATGGCTACACCTTC
clone_size: -; j_call: TRBJ2-7; v_call: TRBV5-8; d_call: -; cdr3_aa: CASSLDQGYEQYF; cdr3_nt: TGTGCCAGCAGCTTGGATCAGGGGTACGAGCAGTACTTC
clone_size: -; j_call: TRBJ2-1; v_call: TRBV3-1/TRBV3-2; d_call: TRBD2; cdr3_aa: CASRRGSTYNEQFF; cdr3_nt: TGTGCCAGCCGGCGGGGGAGCACCTACAATGAGCAGTTCTTC
clone_size: few; j_call: TRBJ1-2; v_call: TRBV25-1; d_call: TRBD1; cdr3_aa: CASSDSSGQQLYGYTF; cdr3_nt: TGTGCCAGCAGTGACTCCTCGGGACAGCAGCTCTATGGCTACACCTTC
clone_size: once; j_call: TRBJ1-4; v_call: TRBV7-9; d_call: TRBD1; cdr3_aa: CASSKGQGSEKLFF; cdr3_nt: TGTGCCAGCAGCAAAGGACAGGGTAGCGAAAAACTGTTTTTT
clone_size: -; j_call: TRBJ2-1; v_call: TRBV5-4; d_call: -; cdr3_aa: CASSEGHNSYNEQFF; cdr3_nt: TGTGCCAGCAGCGAGGGACACAACTCCTACAATGAGCAGTTCTTC
clone_size: -; j_call: TRBJ1-5; v_call: TRBV12-3/TRBV12-4; d_call: -; cdr3_aa: CASNDRNQPQHF; cdr3_nt: TGTGCCAGCAACGACAGGAACCAGCCCCAGCATTTT
clone_size: -; j_call: TRBJ1-1; v_call: TRBV20-1; d_call: -; cdr3_aa: CSAIRNTEAFF; cdr3_nt: TGCAGTGCTATCCGGAACACTGAAGCTTTCTTT
clone_size: -; j_call: TRBJ2-7; v_call: TRBV28; d_call: -; cdr3_aa: CASSLGARLYEQYF; cdr3_nt: TGTGCCAGCAGTTTAGGGGCAAGATTGTACGAGCAGTACTTC
clone_size: -; j_call: TRBJ2-5; v_call: TRBV11-2; d_call: TRBD1; cdr3_aa: CASSLAGTAQETQYF; cdr3_nt: TGTGCCAGCAGCTTGGCCGGGACAGCCCAAGAGACCCAGTACTTC
clone_size: -; j_call: TRBJ1-4; v_call: TRBV28; d_call: -; cdr3_aa: CASRAGTNEKLFF; cdr3_nt: TGTGCCAGCAGGGCTGGCACTAATGAAAAACTGTTTTTT
clone_size: -; j_call: TRBJ1-3; v_call: TRBV5-5; d_call: -; cdr3_aa: CASSRIQGFDTIYF; cdr3_nt: TGTGCCAGCAGCCGGATACAGGGTTTTGACACCATATATTTT
clone_size: -; j_call: TRBJ2-3; v_call: TRBV5-1; d_call: TRBD1; cdr3_aa: CASSLATGADTQYF; cdr3_nt: TGCGCCAGCAGCTTGGCCACAGGGGCAGATACGCAGTATTTT
clone_size: -; j_call: TRBJ2-7; v_call: TRBV7-2; d_call: -; cdr3_aa: CASSPLERGEQYF; cdr3_nt: TGTGCCAGCAGCCCGCTGGAGCGTGGCGAGCAGTACTTC
clone_size: -; j_call: TRBJ1-1; v_call: TRBV30; d_call: -; cdr3_aa: CAWSLQKNTEAFF; cdr3_nt: TGTGCCTGGAGTCTACAGAAGAACACTGAAGCTTTCTTT
clone_size: -; j_call: TRBJ2-3; v_call: TRBV7-3; d_call: -; cdr3_aa: CASSFLGGALTDTQYF; cdr3_nt: TGTGCCAGCAGCTTCCTAGGGGGGGCTTTGACAGATACGCAGTATTTT
clone_size: -; j_call: TRBJ1-3; v_call: TRBV28; d_call: -; cdr3_aa: CASSPHDTENTIYF; cdr3_nt: TGTGCCAGCAGTCCCCACGACACAGAAAACACCATATATTTT
clone_size: -; j_call: TRBJ1-5; v_call: TRBV6-5; d_call: TRBD1; cdr3_aa: CASNLDRGTSAQHF; cdr3_nt: TGTGCCAGCAACCTGGACAGGGGGACTTCGGCCCAGCATTTT
clone_size: -; j_call: TRBJ2-2; v_call: TRBV5-5; d_call: TRBD1; cdr3_aa: CASSLGDRGATGELFF; cdr3_nt: TGTGCCAGCAGCTTGGGGGACAGGGGGGCCACCGGGGAGCTGTTTTTT
clone_size: once; j_call: TRBJ1-6; v_call: TRBV28; d_call: TRBD1; cdr3_aa: CASSGTGWNSPLHF; cdr3_nt: TGTGCCAGCAGTGGGACAGGGTGGAATTCACCCCTCCACTTT
clone_size: -; j_call: TRBJ2-2; v_call: TRBV24-1; d_call: -; cdr3_aa: CATSESTGELFF; cdr3_nt: TGTGCCACCAGTGAATCGACCGGGGAGCTGTTTTTT
clone_size: -; j_call: TRBJ1-2; v_call: TRBV10-3; d_call: TRBD1; cdr3_aa: CASSAGTGNNYGYTF; cdr3_nt: TGTGCCAGCTCTGCCGGGACAGGGAACAACTATGGCTACACCTTC
clone_size: -; j_call: TRBJ2-6; v_call: TRBV2; d_call: -; cdr3_aa: CASRKEQGTGANVLTF; cdr3_nt: TGTGCCAGCAGGAAAGAACAGGGAACTGGGGCCAACGTCCTGACTTTC
clone_size: -; j_call: TRBJ2-2; v_call: TRBV29-1; d_call: -; cdr3_aa: CSALRGRDNTGELFF; cdr3_nt: TGCAGCGCCCTTAGGGGAAGGGATAACACCGGGGAGCTGTTTTTT
clone_size: -; j_call: TRBJ2-2; v_call: TRBV7-3; d_call: -; cdr3_aa: CASSLHARGGSGELFF; cdr3_nt: TGTGCCAGCAGCTTACACGCCCGGGGAGGTTCCGGGGAGCTGTTTTTT
clone_size: -; j_call: TRBJ2-5; v_call: TRBV2; d_call: -; cdr3_aa: CASSEAGVAQYF; cdr3_nt: TGTGCCAGCAGTGAAGCCGGGGTGGCCCAGTACTTC
clone_size: -; j_call: TRBJ1-1; v_call: TRBV30; d_call: -; cdr3_aa: CAWSKGGNTEAFF; cdr3_nt: TGTGCCTGGAGTAAGGGAGGGAACACTGAAGCTTTCTTT
clone_size: few; j_call: TRBJ1-3; v_call: TRBV4-1; d_call: -; cdr3_aa: CASSQDRVDGNTIYF; cdr3_nt: TGCGCCAGCAGCCAAGACAGGGTGGATGGAAACACCATATATTTT
clone_size: -; j_call: TRBJ2-3; v_call: TRBV5-1; d_call: TRBD1; cdr3_aa: CASRGQGASDTQYF; cdr3_nt: TGCGCCAGCAGGGGACAGGGGGCGTCAGATACGCAGTATTTT
clone_size: -; j_call: TRBJ2-7; v_call: TRBV6-6; d_call: TRBD1; cdr3_aa: CASRGTGEGEQYF; cdr3_nt: TGTGCCAGCAGGGGGACAGGGGAGGGCGAGCAGTACTTC
clone_size: -; j_call: TRBJ2-7; v_call: TRBV19; d_call: -; cdr3_aa: CASLPRSISYEQYF; cdr3_nt: TGTGCCAGTCTTCCTAGATCAATCTCCTACGAGCAGTACTTC
clone_size: -; j_call: TRBJ2-3; v_call: TRBV2; d_call: -; cdr3_aa: CASTWRDTQYF; cdr3_nt: TGTGCCAGCACGTGGAGAGATACGCAGTATTTT
clone_size: -; j_call: TRBJ1-2; v_call: TRBV27; d_call: -; cdr3_aa: CASSPSGRGGYGYTF; cdr3_nt: TGTGCCAGCAGTCCCTCAGGCAGGGGAGGGTATGGCTACACCTTC